This TCR beta chain was recorded in a study of CD8+CD57+ T cells in acquired aplastic anemia. Notes on this clonotype: The antigen is undetermined. The junction shows a germline mismatch at one end, possibly a read error.

Profiling of TCR beta VDJ combinations and CDR3 sequences used genomic DNA as template. MiXCR, applied by TCRdb to the reads, yields one record per CDR3 protein. The sample shows 220,000 or so distinct CDR3 sequences, more than 55% of them seen only once. Study results and limitations: Significance was not reached for CD8+ Simpson's diversity between patients and controls.

This CDR3 has 14 amino acids. CD8+CD57+ cell expansion, shown by flow cytometry, had occurred in the patients selected for sequencing. The clonotype was recovered from a human donor with aplastic anemia. Sequencing was carried out using sorted CD4+, CD8+, or CD8+CD57+ T cells (not recorded which) from PBMCs. The chain uses TRBV12-3 or TRBV12-4 and TRBJ2-7; TRBD2 might be the D (6 bases). The CDR3 here is CASRTSSSSGERYF. CDR3 in DNA: TGTGCCAGCAGGACTAGTTCGTCGTCCGGCGAGCGGTACTTC.